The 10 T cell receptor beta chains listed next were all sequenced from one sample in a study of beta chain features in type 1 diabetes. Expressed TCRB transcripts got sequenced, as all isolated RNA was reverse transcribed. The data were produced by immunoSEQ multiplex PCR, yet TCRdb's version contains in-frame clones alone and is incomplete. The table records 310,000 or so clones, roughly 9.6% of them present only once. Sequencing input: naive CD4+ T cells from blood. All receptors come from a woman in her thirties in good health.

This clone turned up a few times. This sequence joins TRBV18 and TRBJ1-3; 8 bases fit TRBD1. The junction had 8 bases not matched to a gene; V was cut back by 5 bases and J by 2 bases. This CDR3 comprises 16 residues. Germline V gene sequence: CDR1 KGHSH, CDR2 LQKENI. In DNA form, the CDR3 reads TGTGCCAGCTCAGTGGATGACAGGGGCCCTGGAAACACCATATATTTT. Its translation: CASSVDDRGPGNTIYF. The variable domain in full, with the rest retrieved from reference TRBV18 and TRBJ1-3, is NAGVMQNPRHLVRRRGQEARLRCSPMKGHSHVYWYRQLPEEGLKFMVYLQKENIIDESGMPKERFSAEFPKEGPSILRIQQVVRGDSAAYFCASSVDDRGPGNTIYFGEGSWLTVV.

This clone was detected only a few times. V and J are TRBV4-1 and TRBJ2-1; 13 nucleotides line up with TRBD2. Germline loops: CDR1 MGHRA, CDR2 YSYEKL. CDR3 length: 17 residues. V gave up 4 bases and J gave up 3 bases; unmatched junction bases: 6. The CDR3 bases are TGCGCCAGCAGCCTAGGACTAGCGGGAGTTATCTACAATGAGCAGTTCTTC. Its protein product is CASSLGLAGVIYNEQFF.

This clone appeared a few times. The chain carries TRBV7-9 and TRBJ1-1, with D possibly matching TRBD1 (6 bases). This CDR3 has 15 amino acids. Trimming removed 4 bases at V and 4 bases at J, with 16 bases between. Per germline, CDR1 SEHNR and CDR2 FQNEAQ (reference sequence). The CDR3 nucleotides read TGTGCCAGCAGCTCAGGAACAGGGTTTCCCACTGAAGCTTTCTTT. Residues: CASSSGTGFPTEAFF.

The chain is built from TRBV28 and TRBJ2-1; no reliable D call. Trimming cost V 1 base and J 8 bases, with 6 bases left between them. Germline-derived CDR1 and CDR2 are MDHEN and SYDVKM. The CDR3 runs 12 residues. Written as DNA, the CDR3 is TGTGCCAGCAGTTTATTTGAGTATGAGCAGTTCTTC. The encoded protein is CASSLFEYEQFF.

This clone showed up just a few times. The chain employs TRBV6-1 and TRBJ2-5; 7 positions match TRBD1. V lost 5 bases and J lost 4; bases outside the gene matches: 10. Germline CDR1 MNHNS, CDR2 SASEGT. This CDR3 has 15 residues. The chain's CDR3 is CASSILQGMGETQYF. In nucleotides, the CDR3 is TGTGCCAGCAGTATCTTACAGGGGATGGGAGAGACCCAGTACTTC.

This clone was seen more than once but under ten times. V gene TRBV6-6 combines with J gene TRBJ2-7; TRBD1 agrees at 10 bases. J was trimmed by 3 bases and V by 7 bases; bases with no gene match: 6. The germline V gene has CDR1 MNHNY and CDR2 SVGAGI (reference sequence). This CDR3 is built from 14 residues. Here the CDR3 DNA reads TGTGCCAGCATTCTGACAGGGGGCAGCTACGAGCAGTACTTC. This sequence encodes CASILTGGSYEQYF.

CDR3 region: CASSPSGGRGEQFF. CDR3 coding DNA: TGTGCCAGCAGCCCCTCGGGCGGGAGGGGTGAGCAGTTCTTC. The rearrangement joins TRBV7-9 to TRBJ2-1; 9 bases fit TRBD2. V dropped 5 bases and J dropped 9; count of bases not matched to a gene: 8. This CDR3 has 14 amino acids. CDR1 and CDR2 (germline): SEHNR, FQNEAQ (reference sequence).

CDR3 nucleotides: TGTGCCAGCTCACCAAACCAGGGAAATGAGCAGTTCTTC. Its protein is CASSPNQGNEQFF. V is TRBV18 and J is TRBJ2-1; D is perhaps TRBD1 (5 bases). Trimming left V 2 bases short and J 7 bases short, with 9 bases between. CDR3 length: 13 residues. CDR1 and CDR2 (germline): KGHSH, LQKENI.

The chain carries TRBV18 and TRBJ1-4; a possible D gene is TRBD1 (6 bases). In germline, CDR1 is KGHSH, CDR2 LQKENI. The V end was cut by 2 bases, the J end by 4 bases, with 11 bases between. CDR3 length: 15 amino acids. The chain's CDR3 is CASSPSTGVNEKLFF. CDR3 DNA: TGTGCCAGCTCACCATCGACAGGAGTTAATGAAAAACTGTTTTTT.

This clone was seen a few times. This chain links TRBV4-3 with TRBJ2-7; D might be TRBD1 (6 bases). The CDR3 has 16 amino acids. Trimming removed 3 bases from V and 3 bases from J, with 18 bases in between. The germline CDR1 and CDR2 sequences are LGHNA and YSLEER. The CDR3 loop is CASSQSTGTTGYEQYF. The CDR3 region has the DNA TGCGCCAGCAGCCAGTCTACCGGGACAACAGGCTACGAGCAGTACTTC.